These 28 T cell receptor beta chains share one sample of origin, sequenced in a study of cytomegalovirus exposure and HLA in healthy donors. A multiplex PCR was run with 60 Vbeta primers and 13 Jbeta primers. The assay was immunoSEQ multiplex PCR, and TCRdb's table has in-frame clones only and misses some. Altogether approximately 100,000 clones are present, around 82% being singletons, with the ten largest covering over 3.5%. Sequencing was carried out using PBMCs. These receptors originate from a woman aged 45-65 years in good health and CMV-seropositive.

This chain links TRBV29-1 with TRBJ2-7; 11 bases agree with TRBD2. Looked up from germline, CDR1 is SQVTM and CDR2 is ANQGSEA. This CDR3 region has 14 residues. After removal of 6 bases from V and 4 bases from J, the junction contained 8 bases not matched to a gene. CDR3 coding DNA: TGCAGCGTACAAGGGGGACTAGCGGATTACGAGCAGTACTTC. Amino acid sequence: CSVQGGLADYEQYF.

The chain employs TRBV14 and TRBJ2-2; 9 nucleotides match TRBD2. V lost 4 bases and J lost 0; bases outside the gene matches: 6. Germline V gene lookup returns CDR1 SGHDN and CDR2 FVKESK. The CDR3 is 17 amino acids. CDR3 sequence: CASSRTSSGANTGELFF. CDR3 nucleotides: TGTGCCAGCAGCCGCACCTCTAGCGGGGCGAACACCGGGGAGCTGTTTTTT.

V gene TRBV13 combines with J gene TRBJ2-3; 10 bases agree with TRBD1. There are 15 residues in the CDR3. V gave up 5 bases and J gave up 8 bases; unmatched junction bases: 10. The germline gives CDR1 PRHDT, CDR2 FYEKMQ (reference sequence). The CDR3, as DNA: TGTGCCAGCAGCGGGCGGGACAGGGGAAGAGGTACGCAGTATTTT. Residues: CASSGRDRGRGTQYF. Full variable domain (missing parts from reference TRBV13 and TRBJ2-3): AAGVIQSPRHLIKEKRETATLKCYPIPRHDTVYWYQQGPGQDPQFLISFYEKMQSDKGSIPDRFSAQQFSDYHSELNMSSLELGDSALYFCASSGRDRGRGTQYFGPGTRLTVL.

The V and J genes are TRBV6-1 and TRBJ2-5, with D maybe TRBD1 (5 bases). The CDR3 contains 13 residues. Trimming took off 6 bases at V and 5 bases at J, with 13 bases between the two ends. The germline V gene encodes CDR1 MNHNS and CDR2 SASEGT. CDR3 amino acids: CASRPGPGETQYF. DNA of the CDR3: TGTGCCAGCAGACCAGGGCCTGGGGAGACCCAGTACTTC.

V is TRBV12-2 and J is TRBJ2-3; TRBD1 is the table's D call, not checked against the DNA. TRBV12-2 is an annotated pseudogene. The CDR3 consists of 17 residues. CDR3 nucleotides: TGTGCAAGTCGCGAGAAGGATCCCGCGCAGGGCACAGATACGCAGTATTTT. Translating it yields CASREKDPAQGTDTQYF.

The chain joins TRBV11-2 to TRBJ2-1; D unclear. The germline gives CDR1 SGHAT, CDR2 FQNNGV. This CDR3 is built from 13 residues. Trimming shortened V by 8 bases and J by 0 bases, and 8 bases separated the two germline ends. The CDR3 protein is CASSRGSYNEQFF. The CDR3, as DNA: TGTGCCAGCTCAAGAGGCTCCTACAATGAGCAGTTCTTC.

The chain is built from TRBV6-1 and TRBJ2-7; 9 nucleotides line up with TRBD2. The length of the CDR3 is 17 residues. Per the germline V gene, CDR1 is MNHNS and CDR2 is SASEGT. V lost 0 bases and J lost 1; bases outside the gene matches: 7. CDR3 amino acids: CASSEARGLAGSYEQYF. The CDR3 bases are TGTGCCAGCAGTGAAGCGCGGGGGCTAGCGGGGTCCTACGAGCAGTACTTC.

The chain combines TRBV7-9 with TRBJ2-3; 8 positions match TRBD2. The CDR3 has 17 residues. CDR1 is SEHNR, CDR2 FQNEAQ, per germline (reference sequence). The ends lost 5 bases at V and 3 bases at J; junction bases unmatched: 13. DNA for the CDR3: TGTGCCAGCAGCCCATCCTCAGCGGGAGTCCGAACAGATACGCAGTATTTT. Amino acid sequence: CASSPSSAGVRTDTQYF.

V usage is TRBV6-5 and J usage is TRBJ2-3; unclear D gene. Germline CDR1 reads MNHEY; CDR2 reads SVGAGI. The CDR3 has 14 residues. V dropped 4 bases and J dropped 2 bases, with 10 bases sitting between them. CDR3 bases: TGTGCCAGCAGTTCCCCGAGCTTCACAGATACGCAGTATTTT. Its protein product is CASSSPSFTDTQYF.

This clone was seen only a few times. This rearrangement joins TRBV9 to TRBJ1-6, with 7 bases that match TRBD1. Trimming removed 5 bases from V and 7 bases from J; junction bases left unmatched: 6. The CDR3 sequence is 14 residues long. Germline assignment: CDR1 SGDLS and CDR2 YYNGEE. The CDR3 DNA sequence: TGTGCCAGCAGGGCCGGGGACAGCAATTCACCCCTCCACTTT. Translated: CASRAGDSNSPLHF.

The chain couples TRBV19 to TRBJ2-1; a weak D match, TRBD2 (6 bases). V was pared by 1 base and J by 0 bases, with 13 bases between. The CDR3 totals 17 residues. Germline loops: CDR1 LNHDA, CDR2 SQIVND (reference sequence). The CDR3 reads CASSIAPGRGSYNEQFF. The CDR3 DNA is TGTGCCAGTAGTATAGCCCCCGGGCGGGGCTCCTACAATGAGCAGTTCTTC.

This chain uses TRBV29-1 with TRBJ1-4; 10 nucleotides align to TRBD1. The CDR3 runs to 13 residues. Germline CDR1 and CDR2: SQVTM and ANQGSEA. V was pared by 4 bases and J by 8 bases, with 4 bases of the junction left unmatched. The CDR3 sequence: CSVGDRGREKLFF. The CDR3 DNA sequence: TGCAGCGTTGGGGACAGGGGAAGGGAAAAACTGTTTTTT.

This chain links TRBV5-4 with TRBJ2-2, with TRBD1 matching over 10 bases. CDR1 and CDR2 from the germline V gene are SGHNT and YYREEE (reference sequence). The V gene end was trimmed by 4 bases and the J gene end by 5 bases; junction bases not matched to a gene: 5. The CDR3 sequence is 15 residues long. CDR3 residues: CASSRQGAGTGELFF. Here the CDR3 DNA reads TGTGCCAGCAGCAGACAGGGGGCAGGAACCGGGGAGCTGTTTTTT.

The chain is built from TRBV5-1 and TRBJ1-1, with 12 positions matching TRBD1. V lost 2 bases and J lost 0; bases outside the gene matches: 2. Per germline, CDR1 SGHRS and CDR2 YFSETQ. CDR3 length: 16 amino acids. CDR3 residues: CASSLGDRGLNTEAFF. Here the CDR3 DNA reads TGCGCCAGCAGCTTAGGGGACAGGGGGCTGAACACTGAAGCTTTCTTT.

The chain joins TRBV6-5 to TRBJ2-1; 7 bases are a match to TRBD1. J was trimmed by 5 bases and V by 4 bases; bases with no gene match: 8. The germline V gene encodes CDR1 MNHEY and CDR2 SVGAGI. This CDR3 contains 15 residues. In nucleotides, the CDR3 is TGTGCCAGCAGTTCTCGACAGGGTTTCCACAATGAGCAGTTCTTC. Translation gives CASSSRQGFHNEQFF.

The gene calls are TRBV7-9 and TRBJ2-1, with TRBD2 matching over 10 bases. The V gene end was trimmed by 6 bases and the J gene end by 7 bases; junction bases not matched to a gene: 12. The length of the CDR3 is 16 residues. The germline V gene has CDR1 SEHNR and CDR2 FQNEAQ (reference sequence). The chain's CDR3 is CASSFRSGGAFNEQFF. The CDR3 nucleotides are TGTGCCAGCAGTTTTCGCAGCGGGGGGGCCTTTAATGAGCAGTTCTTC.

In nucleotides, the CDR3 is TGTGCCAGCCGAACCTCCTACCCGGGGGAGCAGTACTTC. It codes for CASRTSYPGEQYF. The chain carries TRBV11-2 and TRBJ2-7; D might be TRBD2 (5 bases). This CDR3 comprises 13 residues. CDR1 SGHAT and CDR2 FQNNGV come from the germline V gene. V was clipped by 8 bases and J by 7 bases, with 18 bases between them.

This clone turned up a few times. V and J are TRBV5-1 and TRBJ2-1, with a tentative D call TRBD2 (6 bases). Trimming shortened V by 0 bases and J by 1 base, and 14 bases separated the two germline ends. Germline CDR1 SGHRS, CDR2 YFSETQ. This CDR3 region has 17 residues. The CDR3 DNA reads TGCGCCAGCAGCTTGGTCGGGGGTGGGAGATCCTACAATGAGCAGTTCTTC. Its translation: CASSLVGGGRSYNEQFF.

The CDR3 DNA reads as TGTGCCAGCAGAACTAGCGGGAGAAACAATGAGCAGTTCTTC. Encoded protein: CASRTSGRNNEQFF. This chain joins TRBV2 and TRBJ2-1; TRBD2 matches 11 bases. The trim removed 6 bases at V and 5 bases at J, leaving 3 bases unmatched. Germline V gene lookup returns CDR1 SNHLY and CDR2 FYNNEI. This CDR3 spans 14 amino acids.

The genes are TRBV2 and TRBJ1-4; 12 positions match TRBD1. The CDR3 consists of 18 residues. Losses at the gene ends were 7 bases for V and 7 bases for J; bases not matched to a gene: 16. Germline V gives CDR1 SNHLY, CDR2 FYNNEI. The DNA of the CDR3 is TGTGCCAGCAACCAGGGACAGGGGGCTGCTACTAAAGGTGAAAAACTGTTTTTT. Its protein product is CASNQGQGAATKGEKLFF.

The rearrangement uses TRBV15 and TRBJ1-2; D call uncertain. V lost 5 bases and J 0 bases, leaving 19 bases between the germline ends. Looked up from germline, CDR1 is LNHNV and CDR2 is YYDKDF (reference sequence). The CDR3 sequence is 17 residues long. In nucleotides, the CDR3 is TGTGCCACCAGCGGACGACCGGAGGGCCAAGCTAACTATGGCTACACCTTC. Amino acids: CATSGRPEGQANYGYTF. The full variable domain, in which reference TRBV15 and TRBJ1-2 provide the parts outside the CDR3, is DAMVIQNPRYQVTQFGKPVTLSCSQTLNHNVMYWYQQKSSQAPKLLFHYYDKDFNNEADTPDNFQSRRPNTSFCFLDIRSPGLGDTAMYLCATSGRPEGQANYGYTFGSGTRLTVV.

For this clone: Other DNA sequences in this sample translate to the same CDR3. The genes are TRBV15 and TRBJ2-1; unclear D gene. The germline V gene encodes CDR1 LNHNV and CDR2 YYDKDF (reference sequence). This CDR3 is built from 12 residues. V lost 0 bases to trimming and J lost 6 bases, with 3 bases between them. The CDR3 DNA reads as TGTGCCACCAGCAGAGATCGCAATGAGCAGTTCTTC. It yields the protein CATSRDRNEQFF.

This chain connects TRBV11-2 to TRBJ2-7, with a possible D match to TRBD2 (5 bases). Per the germline V gene, CDR1 is SGHAT and CDR2 is FQNNGV. Trimming shortened V by 5 bases and J by 0 bases, and 26 bases separated the two germline ends. CDR3 length: 19 residues. The CDR3 nucleotides are TGTGCCAGCAGCCCATCCAGTCTAGTTGGAGGCTCCATCTCCTACGAGCAGTACTTC. This sequence encodes CASSPSSLVGGSISYEQYF.

This chain uses TRBV9 with TRBJ1-3, with D possibly being TRBD1 (5 bases). The CDR3 is made up of 14 amino acids. V shed 4 bases and J shed 4 bases, with 12 bases lying between them. Germline CDR1 is SGDLS and CDR2 is YYNGEE. CDR3 amino acids: CASSPLGGGNTIYF. CDR3 bases: TGTGCCAGCAGCCCCTTGGGGGGGGGAAACACCATATATTTT.

This clone was counted only a few times. V gene TRBV30 combines with J gene TRBJ1-1, with 7 bases aligning to TRBD1. Germline-derived CDR1 and CDR2 are GTSNPN and SVGIG (reference sequence). CDR3 length equals 11 residues. Trimming removed 2 bases from V and 7 bases from J; junction bases left unmatched: 1. CDR3 amino acids: CAWSRTGEAFF. CDR3 coding DNA: TGTGCCTGGAGTAGGACAGGTGAAGCTTTCTTT.

The gene calls are TRBV9 and TRBJ2-2; maybe TRBD1 (6 bases). Germline assignment: CDR1 SGDLS and CDR2 YYNGEE. With 4 bases removed from V and 3 bases from J, the gap between germline ends came to 13 bases. CDR3 size: 15 residues. The DNA of the CDR3 is TGTGCCAGCAGCAGCGAGGGGGAGTACACCGGGGAGCTGTTTTTT. Its protein is CASSSEGEYTGELFF.

The chain carries TRBV19 and TRBJ1-2; TRBD1 matches 7 bases. The CDR3 extends over 13 amino acids. CDR1 is LNHDA, CDR2 SQIVND, per germline (reference sequence). V dropped 1 base and J dropped 5; count of bases not matched to a gene: 1. The CDR3 reads CASSIGDRYGYTF. In nucleotides, the CDR3 is TGTGCCAGTAGTATAGGGGACAGATATGGCTACACCTTC. Using reference TRBV19 and TRBJ1-2 for the parts outside the CDR3, the full variable domain is DGGITQSPKYLFRKEGQNVTLSCEQNLNHDAMYWYRQDPGQGLRLIYYSQIVNDFQKGDIAEGYSVSREKKESFPLTVTSAQKNPTAFYLCASSIGDRYGYTFGSGTRLTVV.

The chain has TRBV18 and TRBJ2-1, with 9 positions matching TRBD2. This CDR3 has 14 residues. Germline V lookup: CDR1 KGHSH, CDR2 LQKENI. Trimming at V came to 7 bases and at J to 8 bases, leaving 9 bases not matched to a gene. This chain's CDR3 is CASWTAGGKDEQFF. CDR3 coding DNA: TGTGCCAGCTGGACTGCGGGGGGGAAGGATGAGCAGTTCTTC.